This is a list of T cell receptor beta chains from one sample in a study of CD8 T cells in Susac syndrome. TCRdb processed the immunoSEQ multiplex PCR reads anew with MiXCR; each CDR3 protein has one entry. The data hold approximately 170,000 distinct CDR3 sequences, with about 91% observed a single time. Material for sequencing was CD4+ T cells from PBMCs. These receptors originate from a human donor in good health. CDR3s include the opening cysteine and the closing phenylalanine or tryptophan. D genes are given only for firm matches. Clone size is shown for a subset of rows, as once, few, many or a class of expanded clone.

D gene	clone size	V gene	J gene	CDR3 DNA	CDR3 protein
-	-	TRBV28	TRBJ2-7	TGTGCCAGCAGTTTGGTCTCCTACGAGCAGTACTTC	CASSLVSYEQYF
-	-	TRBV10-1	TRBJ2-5	TGCGCCAGCAGCGGGCAGTACCAAGAGACCCAGTACTTC	CASSGQYQETQYF
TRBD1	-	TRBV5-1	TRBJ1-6	TGCGCCAGCAGCTGGAGGACAGGGAGCTCCTATAATTCACCCCTCCACTTT	CASSWRTGSSYNSPLHF
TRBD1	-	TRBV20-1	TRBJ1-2	TGCAGTGCTAGGAGACGACAGGGGACCGCTGGCTACACCTTC	CSARRRQGTAGYTF
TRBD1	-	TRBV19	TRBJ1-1	TGTGCCAGTAGTACAGGGGGCGCCCGGAACACTGAAGCTTTCTTT	CASSTGGARNTEAFF
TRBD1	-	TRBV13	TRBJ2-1	TGTGCCAGCAGCGTCCAGGGACAGTTCGATTTCAATGAGCAGTTCTTC	CASSVQGQFDFNEQFF
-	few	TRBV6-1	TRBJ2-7	TGTGCCAGCCAAATGGGCGACAGAGGCTACGAGCAGTACTTC	CASQMGDRGYEQYF
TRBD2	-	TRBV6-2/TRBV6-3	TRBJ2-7	TGTGCCAGCAGGGAGAGCGGGGATCTCTCCTACGAGCAGTACTTC	CASRESGDLSYEQYF
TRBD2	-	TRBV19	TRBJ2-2	TGTGCCAGTAGTACCGGACTAGCGGGGAACACCGGGGAGCTGTTTTTT	CASSTGLAGNTGELFF
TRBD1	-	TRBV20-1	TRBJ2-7	TGCAGTGCTAGAGATTCGGGACAGGGCTACGAGCAGTACTTC	CSARDSGQGYEQYF